The rows below give T cell receptor beta chains drawn from one sample of a study of blood T cells in healthy people across ages. A single record per CDR3 protein comes from TCRdb applying MiXCR to the 5' RACE reads. The repertoire holds about 760,000 distinct CDR3 sequences, with roughly 56% as singletons. Sequencing input: blood. The receptors were gathered from a man aged 35 to 55 in good health. Both conserved end residues are part of each CDR3. A D gene is named only where the DNA matches it firmly. The size of a clone is reported for some rows only, either as once, few or many, or as a class for expanded clones.

NA | TRBJ2-7 | TRBV12-3/TRBV12-4 | TRBD2 | TGTGCCAGCAGTTTAATGTCACCGGCGTACAGACTAGCTCCCATTACAGACTACGAGCAGTACTTC | CASSLMSPAYRLAPITDYEQYF
once | TRBJ2-5 | TRBV27 | TRBD1 | TGTGCCAGCGCCTCTGACAGGGACCGAAATAAAGAGACCCAGTACTTC | CASASDRDRNKETQYF
few | TRBJ2-5 | TRBV4-2 | NA | TGTGCCAGCAGCCAAGTGGACCGCCGGGAGCAGCGAGGGGGAGAGCAGTACTTC | CASSQVDRREQRGGEQYF
many | TRBJ2-5 | TRBV20-1 | TRBD2 | TGCAGTGCTAGGTTCGCACTAGCGGTACAAGAGACCCAGTACTTC | CSARFALAVQETQYF
NA | TRBJ2-3 | TRBV4-1 | TRBD2 | TGCGCCAGCAGCCAAACCCAGCGGGACACAGATACGCAGTATTTT | CASSQTQRDTDTQYF
few | TRBJ2-6 | TRBV29-1 | NA | TGCAGCGTTGGGTACAGCGCTGGGGCCAACGTCCTGACTTTC | CSVGYSAGANVLTF
once | TRBJ2-3 | TRBV10-3 | TRBD1 | TGTGCCATCAGTGGGACAGGGAGTAGAGATACGCAGTATTTT | CAISGTGSRDTQYF
NA | TRBJ2-1 | TRBV7-2 | NA | TGTGCCAGCAGCTTAGTTACTAGCCGGTGGGGGGATGAGCAGTTCTTC | CASSLVTSRWGDEQFF
few | TRBJ2-5 | TRBV6-1 | NA | TGTGCCAGCATTCGAGCCAGGGGGGCCCAAGAGACCCAGTACTTC | CASIRARGAQETQYF
few | TRBJ1-2 | TRBV12-3/TRBV12-4 | NA | TGTGCCAGCAGTTTGATCAGAGACGGCTACACCTTC | CASSLIRDGYTF
NA | TRBJ1-2 | TRBV30 | NA | TGTGCCTCAACCGCGACCGGTGGCTACACCTTC | CASTATGGYTF
NA | TRBJ2-5 | TRBV20-1 | NA | TGCAGTGCTAGTTGGGGGGAGACCCAGTACTTC | CSASWGETQYF
NA | TRBJ2-7 | TRBV6-6 | NA | TGTGCCAGCAGCTTCTCTCCCTCCGGGACACTACTCTACGAGCAGTACTTC | CASSFSPSGTLLYEQYF
NA | TRBJ2-1 | TRBV5-1 | NA | TGCGCCAGCAGCCCACCGACTAGTAATGAGCAGTTCTTC | CASSPPTSNEQFF
NA | TRBJ2-7 | TRBV29-1 | NA | TGCAGCGTTGGAAGAATCCACGAGCAGTACTTC | CSVGRIHEQYF
NA | TRBJ1-5 | TRBV3-1 | NA | TGTGCCAGCAGCCAAGTCTCAGCCCAGCCCCAGCATTTT | CASSQVSAQPQHF
once | TRBJ2-7 | TRBV6-5 | TRBD2 | TGTGCCAGCAGTTACGGTCCAGCGGGAACCTCCTACGAGCAGTACTTC | CASSYGPAGTSYEQYF
NA | TRBJ2-1 | TRBV20-1 | NA | TGCAGTGCTCCCGACAATCTCTCCTACAATGGGCAGTTCTTC | CSAPDNLSYNGQFF
NA | TRBJ2-7 | TRBV6-2/TRBV6-3 | NA | TGTGCCAGCAGGGTACCAGGTCGGGAGCAGTACTTC | CASRVPGREQYF
few | TRBJ2-1 | TRBV28 | NA | TGTGCCAGCAGTTTACCTACCGGGACTTACAATGAGCAGTTCTTC | CASSLPTGTYNEQFF
NA | TRBJ2-1 | TRBV27 | NA | TGTGCCAGCAGTTTAGTAGTCTTAGGGAGCAATGAGCAGTTCTTC | CASSLVVLGSNEQFF
NA | TRBJ2-1 | TRBV6-1 | TRBD2 | TGTGCCAGCAGTGAATTATCGGGGGGGCATGGTGAGCAGTTCTTC | CASSELSGGHGEQFF
few | TRBJ2-3 | TRBV2 | NA | TGTGCCAGCAGTGAATTGTCCTTCACAGATACGCAGTATTTT | CASSELSFTDTQYF
NA | TRBJ1-2 | TRBV12-3/TRBV12-4 | NA | TGTGCCAGCAGTTTCTGGGGGAATGGCTACACCTTC | CASSFWGNGYTF
NA | TRBJ1-2 | TRBV29-1 | NA | TGCAGCGTTGAAGATAACGAGGCCGGTGGCTACACCTTC | CSVEDNEAGGYTF
NA | TRBJ1-2 | TRBV5-1 | NA | TGCGCCAGCAGCTTGGAGGCGGGGGGAGAGAACTATGGCTACACCTTC | CASSLEAGGENYGYTF
few | TRBJ2-7 | TRBV29-1 | TRBD2 | TGCAGCGTTGACCGGCCGGGACTAGGAAACGAGCAGTACTTC | CSVDRPGLGNEQYF
NA | TRBJ2-7 | TRBV6-6 | NA | TGTGCCAGCAGTCCCCGGGGGAGGGGGCTCTACGAGCAGTACTTC | CASSPRGRGLYEQYF
NA | TRBJ2-5 | TRBV7-2 | NA | TGTGCCCAGGGTGGCAGCCCGCGAGAGACCCAGTACTTC | CAQGGSPRETQYF
NA | TRBJ1-5 | TRBV20-1 | NA | TGCAGTGCTACACTTACCCCGGACAGCAATCAGCCCCAGCATTTT | CSATLTPDSNQPQHF
once | TRBJ2-3 | TRBV28 | NA | TGTGCCACCGACCCAAACCCAGATACGCAGTATTTT | CATDPNPDTQYF
NA | TRBJ1-2 | TRBV3-1 | NA | TGTGCCAGCAGCCCCGACAGGACCTGGAACTATGGCTACACCTTC | CASSPDRTWNYGYTF
NA | TRBJ2-7 | TRBV4-2 | NA | TGTGCCAGCACCCAAGGGTTCCGGGACAAACTCTCCTACGAGCAGTACTTC | CASTQGFRDKLSYEQYF
NA | TRBJ2-2 | TRBV9 | NA | TGTGCCAGCAGCGTAGCTCAAAGGGGCGGGCAGCTGTTTTTT | CASSVAQRGGQLFF
NA | TRBJ2-3 | TRBV5-1 | TRBD1 | TGCGCCAGCAGCTTGGCTCGTCATGACAGGGTAGCCACAGATACGCAGTATTTT | CASSLARHDRVATDTQYF
few | TRBJ2-1 | TRBV29-1 | TRBD1 | TGCAGCGTTGAATCGACAGGGCTTCTCCGCAATGAGCAGTTCTTC | CSVESTGLLRNEQFF
NA | TRBJ2-5 | TRBV12-3/TRBV12-4 | TRBD1 | TGTGCCAGCAGCCGAGACAGGGACCAAGAGACCCAGTACTTC | CASSRDRDQETQYF
few | TRBJ1-6 | TRBV10-3 | NA | TGTGCCACTCTAGGGAGCTCCTATAATTCACCCCTCCACTTT | CATLGSSYNSPLHF
few | TRBJ2-5 | TRBV10-3 | NA | TGTGCCATCAGAATGGAGTCTCACCAAGAGACCCAGTACTTC | CAIRMESHQETQYF
NA | TRBJ2-5 | TRBV29-1 | TRBD2 | TGCAGCGTGGGCCCGGGGGGCCAAGAGACCCAGTACTTC | CSVGPGGQETQYF
NA | TRBJ2-7 | TRBV5-6 | TRBD1 | TGTGCCAGCAGAAGACGGAGTGGAAGGACAGGGCGTTTCCACGAGCAGTACTTC | CASRRRSGRTGRFHEQYF
NA | TRBJ1-1 | TRBV20-1 | NA | TGCAGTGCTAAACAGGCTTCGGCTTTCTTT | CSAKQASAFF
NA | TRBJ2-7 | TRBV5-6 | TRBD1 | TGTGCCAGCAGCTTGGTTGGGACAGGGCCCTACGAGCAGTACTTC | CASSLVGTGPYEQYF
NA | TRBJ2-7 | TRBV25-1 | NA | TGTGCCAGCAGTGATTTTACTAGTCAGTCCGAGCAGTACTTC | CASSDFTSQSEQYF
few | TRBJ2-7 | TRBV12-3/TRBV12-4 | NA | TGTGCCAGCAGTTTGCAATTAAGCTACGAGCAGTACTTC | CASSLQLSYEQYF
NA | TRBJ1-1 | TRBV7-9 | NA | TGTGCCAGCTCTTCAGGCGGGGGGCTGTACGCTGAAGCTTTCTTT | CASSSGGGLYAEAFF
NA | TRBJ2-3 | TRBV4-2 | TRBD2 | TGTGCCAGCAGCCAAGAGCCAGCGGGAGGGCCAAACGTAGTCGATACGCAGTATTTT | CASSQEPAGGPNVVDTQYF
few | TRBJ2-3 | TRBV15 | TRBD1 | TGTGCCACCAGCACTGGACAGGGACGTGTAGATACGCAGTATTTT | CATSTGQGRVDTQYF